This T cell receptor beta chain was sequenced for a study of OX40 agonist ivuxolimab in advanced cancers. The wider study: Hepatocellular carcinoma, melanoma, renal cell or head and neck cancer affected the dose-escalation patients. One hepatocellular carcinoma and a couple of cutaneous melanoma patients partially responded. Broader study findings: At doses 0.1 to 3.0 mg/kg, CD4+ and CD8+ clones expanded.

A note on this clone: Its specificity is unknown.

Sequencing used immunoSEQ multiplex PCR; TCRdb keeps in-frame clones, though not all of them. The sample yields about 77,000 clones, 80% to 90% seen once. Germline loops: CDR1 SGHDT, CDR2 YYEEEE. Between the trimmed V and J ends, which lost 4 bases and 3 bases, there was a span of 11 bases. There are 13 residues in the CDR3. The V and J genes are TRBV5-6 and TRBJ2-7; TRBD1 is a possible D gene (6 bases). The source was CD4+ or CD8+ T cells sorted from blood, collected in a trial of the OX40 agonist ivuxolimab. The sequence was collected from an adult with an advanced solid tumor such as melanoma, head and neck, liver or kidney cancer. The CDR3 DNA sequence: TGTGCCAGCAGCCCCGGGACACTCTACGAGCAGTACTTC. Encoded protein: CASSPGTLYEQYF.